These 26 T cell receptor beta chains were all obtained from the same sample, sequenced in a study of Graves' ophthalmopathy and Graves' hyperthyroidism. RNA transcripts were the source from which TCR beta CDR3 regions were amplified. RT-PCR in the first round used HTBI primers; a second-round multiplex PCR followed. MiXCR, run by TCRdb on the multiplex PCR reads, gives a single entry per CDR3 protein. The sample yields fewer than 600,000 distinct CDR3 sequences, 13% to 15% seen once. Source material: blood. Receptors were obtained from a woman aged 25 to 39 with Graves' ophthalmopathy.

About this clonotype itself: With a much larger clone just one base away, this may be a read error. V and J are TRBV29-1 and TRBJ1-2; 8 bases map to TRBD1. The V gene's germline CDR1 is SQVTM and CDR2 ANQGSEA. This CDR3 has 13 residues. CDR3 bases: TGCAGCGTTGGGACAGGGTACGGCTATGGCTTCACCTTC. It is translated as CSVGTGYGYGFTF.

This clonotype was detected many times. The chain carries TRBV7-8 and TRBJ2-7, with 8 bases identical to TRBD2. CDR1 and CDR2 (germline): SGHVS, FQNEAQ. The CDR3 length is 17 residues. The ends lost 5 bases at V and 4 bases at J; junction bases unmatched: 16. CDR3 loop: CASSPPPAGGSPYEQYF. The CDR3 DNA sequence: TGTGCCAGCAGCCCCCCGCCGGCGGGAGGTAGTCCGTACGAGCAGTACTTC.

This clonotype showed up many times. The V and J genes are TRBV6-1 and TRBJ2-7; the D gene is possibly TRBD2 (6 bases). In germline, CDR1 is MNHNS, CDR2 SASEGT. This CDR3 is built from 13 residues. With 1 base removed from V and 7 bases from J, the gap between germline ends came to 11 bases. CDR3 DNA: TGTGCCAGCAGTGAAGGGGAGGCTGCAGAGCAGTACTTC. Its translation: CASSEGEAAEQYF.

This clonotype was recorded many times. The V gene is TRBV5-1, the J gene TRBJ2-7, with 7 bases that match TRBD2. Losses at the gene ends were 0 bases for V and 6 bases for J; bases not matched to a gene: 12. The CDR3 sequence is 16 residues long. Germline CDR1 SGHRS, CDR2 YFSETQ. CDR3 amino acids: CASSLAALGGSGEQYF. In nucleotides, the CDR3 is TGCGCCAGCAGCTTGGCCGCCCTGGGCGGGAGTGGCGAGCAGTACTTC.

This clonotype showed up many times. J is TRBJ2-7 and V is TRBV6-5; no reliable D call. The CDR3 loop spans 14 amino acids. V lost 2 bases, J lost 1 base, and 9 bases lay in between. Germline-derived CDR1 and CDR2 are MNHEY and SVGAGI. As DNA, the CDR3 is TGTGCCAGCAGTTACCCACCCGCTTCCTACGAGCAGTACTTC. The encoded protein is CASSYPPASYEQYF.

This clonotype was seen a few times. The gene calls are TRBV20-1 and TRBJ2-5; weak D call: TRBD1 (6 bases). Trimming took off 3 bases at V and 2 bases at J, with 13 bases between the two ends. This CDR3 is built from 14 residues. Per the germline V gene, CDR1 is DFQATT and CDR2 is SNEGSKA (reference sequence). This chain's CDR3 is CSASHRVGQETQYF. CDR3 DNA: TGCAGTGCTAGCCACAGGGTAGGGCAAGAGACCCAGTACTTC.

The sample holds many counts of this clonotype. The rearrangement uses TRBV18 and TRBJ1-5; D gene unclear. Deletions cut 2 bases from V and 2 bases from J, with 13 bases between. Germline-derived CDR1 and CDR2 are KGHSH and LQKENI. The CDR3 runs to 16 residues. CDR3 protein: CASSPFGGQGNQPQHF. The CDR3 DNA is TGTGCCAGCTCACCATTTGGAGGGCAGGGCAATCAGCCCCAGCATTTT.

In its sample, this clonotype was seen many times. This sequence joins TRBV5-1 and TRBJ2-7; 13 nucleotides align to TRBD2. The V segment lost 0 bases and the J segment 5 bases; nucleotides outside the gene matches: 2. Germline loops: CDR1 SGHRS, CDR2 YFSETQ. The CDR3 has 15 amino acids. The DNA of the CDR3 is TGCGCCAGCAGCTTGGGACTAGCGGGGGGCCACGAGCAGTACTTC. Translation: CASSLGLAGGHEQYF.

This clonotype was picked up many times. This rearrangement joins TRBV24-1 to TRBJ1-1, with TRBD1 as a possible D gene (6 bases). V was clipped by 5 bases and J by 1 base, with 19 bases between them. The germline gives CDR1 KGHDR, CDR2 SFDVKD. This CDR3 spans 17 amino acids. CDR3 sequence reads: CATSGRKEDRANTEAFF. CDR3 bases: TGTGCCACCAGTGGCAGGAAGGAGGACAGAGCGAACACTGAAGCTTTCTTT.

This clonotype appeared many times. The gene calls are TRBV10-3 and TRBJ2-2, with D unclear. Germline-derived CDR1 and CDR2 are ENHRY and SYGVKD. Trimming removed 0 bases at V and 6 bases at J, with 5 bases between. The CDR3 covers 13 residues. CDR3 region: CAISESQAGELFF. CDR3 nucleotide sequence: TGTGCCATCAGTGAGTCCCAGGCCGGGGAGCTGTTTTTT.

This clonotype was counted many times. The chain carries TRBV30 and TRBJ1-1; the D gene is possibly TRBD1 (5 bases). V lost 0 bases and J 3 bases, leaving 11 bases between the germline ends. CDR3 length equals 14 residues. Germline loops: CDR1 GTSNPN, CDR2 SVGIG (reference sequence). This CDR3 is CAWSVLRGYTEAFF. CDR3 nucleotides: TGTGCCTGGAGTGTACTGCGGGGGTACACTGAAGCTTTCTTT.

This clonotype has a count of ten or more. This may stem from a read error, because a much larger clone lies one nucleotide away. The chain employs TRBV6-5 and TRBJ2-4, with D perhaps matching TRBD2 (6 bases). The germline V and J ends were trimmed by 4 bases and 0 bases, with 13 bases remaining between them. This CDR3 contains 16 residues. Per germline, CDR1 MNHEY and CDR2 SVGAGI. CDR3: CASSLGTSLAKNIQYF. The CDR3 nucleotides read TGTGCCAGCAGTTTAGGGACTTCCTTAGCCAAAAACATTCAGTACTTC.

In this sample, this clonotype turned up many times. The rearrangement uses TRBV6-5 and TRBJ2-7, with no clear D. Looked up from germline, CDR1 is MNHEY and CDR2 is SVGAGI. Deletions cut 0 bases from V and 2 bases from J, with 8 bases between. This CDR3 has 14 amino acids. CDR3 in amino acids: CASSYSQATYEQYF. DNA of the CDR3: TGTGCCAGCAGTTACTCCCAGGCCACCTACGAGCAGTACTTC.

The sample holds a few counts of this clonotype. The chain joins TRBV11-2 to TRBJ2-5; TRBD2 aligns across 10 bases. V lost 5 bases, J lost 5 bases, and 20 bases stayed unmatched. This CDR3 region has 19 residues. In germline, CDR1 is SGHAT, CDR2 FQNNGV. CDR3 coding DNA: TGTGCCAGCAGCCCGACCTGGCTAGCGGGAGCGGTATCCAATGAGACCCAGTACTTC. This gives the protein CASSPTWLAGAVSNETQYF. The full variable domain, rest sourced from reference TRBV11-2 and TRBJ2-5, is EAGVAQSPRYKIIEKRQSVAFWCNPISGHATLYWYQQILGQGPKLLIQFQNNGVVDDSQLPKDRFSAERLKGVDSTLKIQPAKLEDSAVYLCASSPTWLAGAVSNETQYFGPGTRLLVL.

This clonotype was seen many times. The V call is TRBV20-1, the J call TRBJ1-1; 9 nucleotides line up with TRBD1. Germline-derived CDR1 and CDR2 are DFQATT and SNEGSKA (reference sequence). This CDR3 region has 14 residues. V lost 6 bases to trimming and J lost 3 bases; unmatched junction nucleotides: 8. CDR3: CSAPRQGDYTEAFF. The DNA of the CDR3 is TGCAGTGCCCCGAGACAGGGGGATTACACTGAAGCTTTCTTT.

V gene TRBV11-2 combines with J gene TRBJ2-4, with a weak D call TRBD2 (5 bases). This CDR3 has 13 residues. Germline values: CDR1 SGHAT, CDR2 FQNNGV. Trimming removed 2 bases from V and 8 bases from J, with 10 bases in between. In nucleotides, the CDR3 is TGTGCCAGCAGCTTATACCGGGGTGACATTCAGTACTTC. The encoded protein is CASSLYRGDIQYF.

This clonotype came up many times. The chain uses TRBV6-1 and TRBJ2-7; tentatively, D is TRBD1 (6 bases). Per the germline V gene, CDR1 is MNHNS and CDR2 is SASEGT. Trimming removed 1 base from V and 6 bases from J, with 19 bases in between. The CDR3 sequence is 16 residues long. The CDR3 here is CASSEGPVGQRGEQYF. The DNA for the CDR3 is TGTGCCAGCAGTGAAGGCCCAGTTGGACAGCGTGGCGAGCAGTACTTC.

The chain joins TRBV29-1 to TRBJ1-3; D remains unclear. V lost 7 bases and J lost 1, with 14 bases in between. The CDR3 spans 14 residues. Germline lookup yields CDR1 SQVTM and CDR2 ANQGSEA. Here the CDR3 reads CSGRLDHSGNTIYF. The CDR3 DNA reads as TGCAGCGGGCGGCTGGACCATTCTGGAAACACCATATATTTT.

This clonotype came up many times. The CDR3 coding sequence is TGTGCCAGCAGTCTCCGCCTAGCGGGGTTCTCCTACGAGCAGTACTTC. Encoded protein: CASSLRLAGFSYEQYF. The rearrangement links TRBV12-3 or TRBV12-4 to TRBJ2-7, with 9 bases identical to TRBD2. This CDR3 region has 16 residues. V dropped 5 bases and J dropped 0; count of bases not matched to a gene: 8.

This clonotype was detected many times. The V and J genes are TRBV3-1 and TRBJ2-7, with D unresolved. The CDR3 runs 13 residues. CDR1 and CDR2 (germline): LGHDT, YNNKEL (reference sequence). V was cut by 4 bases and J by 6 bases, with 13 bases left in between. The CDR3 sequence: CASSPAFLPEQYF. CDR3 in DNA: TGTGCCAGCAGCCCCGCCTTTTTACCCGAGCAGTACTTC.

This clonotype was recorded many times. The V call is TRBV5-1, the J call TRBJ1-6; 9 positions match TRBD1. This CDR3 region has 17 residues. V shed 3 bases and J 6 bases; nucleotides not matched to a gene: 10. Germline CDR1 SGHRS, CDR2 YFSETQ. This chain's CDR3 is CASSWTWDRDLNSPLHF. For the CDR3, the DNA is TGCGCCAGCAGCTGGACTTGGGACAGGGACCTTAATTCACCCCTCCACTTT.

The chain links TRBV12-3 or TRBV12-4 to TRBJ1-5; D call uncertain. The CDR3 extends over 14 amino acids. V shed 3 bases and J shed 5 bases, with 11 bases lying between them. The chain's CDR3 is CASSFRGNHQPQHF. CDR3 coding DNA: TGTGCCAGCAGTTTTCGAGGGAACCATCAGCCCCAGCATTTT.

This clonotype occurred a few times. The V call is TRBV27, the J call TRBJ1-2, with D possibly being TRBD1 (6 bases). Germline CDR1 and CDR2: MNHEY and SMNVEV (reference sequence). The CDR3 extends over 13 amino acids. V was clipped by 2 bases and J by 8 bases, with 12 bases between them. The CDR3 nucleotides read TGTGCCAGCAGTTTAAAAGGGGGTGGCGGCTACACCTTC. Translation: CASSLKGGGGYTF.

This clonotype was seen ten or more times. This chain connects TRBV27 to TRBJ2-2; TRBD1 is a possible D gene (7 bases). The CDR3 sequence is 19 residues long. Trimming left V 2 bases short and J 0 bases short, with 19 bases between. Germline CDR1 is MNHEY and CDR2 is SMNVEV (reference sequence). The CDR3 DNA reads TGTGCCAGCAGTTTAACCCCAGGGGGGATTGCGGCGAACACCGGGGAGCTGTTTTTT. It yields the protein CASSLTPGGIAANTGELFF.

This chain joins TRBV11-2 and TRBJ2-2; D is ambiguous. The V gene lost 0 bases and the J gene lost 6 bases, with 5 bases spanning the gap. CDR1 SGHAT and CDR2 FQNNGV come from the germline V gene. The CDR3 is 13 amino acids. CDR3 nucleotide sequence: TGTGCCAGCAGCTTAGATCTGGCCGGGGAGCTGTTTTTT. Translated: CASSLDLAGELFF.

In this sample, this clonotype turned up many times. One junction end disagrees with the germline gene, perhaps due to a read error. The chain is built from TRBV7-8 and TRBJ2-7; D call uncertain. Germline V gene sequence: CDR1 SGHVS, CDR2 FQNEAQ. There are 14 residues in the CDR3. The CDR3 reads CASSLDTPPYEQYF. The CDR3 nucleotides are TGTGCCAGTAGCTTAGACACGCCACCCTACGAGCAGTACTTC.